This T cell receptor beta chain stems from a study of blood T cells in healthy people across ages. Study-level information: About one barcoded beta molecule per two T cells was the capture yield of template switching. Broader study findings: Since the PBMCs were unsorted, naive and antigen-experienced cells could not be conclusively compared. The CMV status of each donor remained undetermined, and this could have confounded shifts in expanded clonotypes. Per million T cells, TCR beta diversity dropped roughly linearly as age increased.

A second PCR of about 6 to 12 cycles used a sample-barcoded 5' primer and a J-beta primer mix. TCRdb passed the 5' RACE reads through MiXCR, listing each CDR3 protein once. Here the sample spans 1.5 million to 2 million distinct CDR3 sequences, 28% being singletons. In regard to this clonotype: Its antigen is unknown.

Germline CDR1 SGHRS, CDR2 YFSETQ. Unmatched junction bases numbered 7, after V lost 2 bases and J lost 1 base. The CDR3 spans 16 residues. The V and J genes are TRBV5-1 and TRBJ2-7; 9 bases are shared with TRBD1. The clonotype originates from a woman in her twenties or thirties in good health. The sequencing sample was made of blood. The CDR3 region has the DNA TGCGCCAGCAGCTTAGGGCCCGGGACAGGGTCCTACGAGCAGTACTTC. This gives the protein CASSLGPGTGSYEQYF.